The entry below describes one T cell receptor beta chain. The CDR3 totals 14 residues. The trim removed 7 bases at V and 4 bases at J, leaving 5 bases unmatched. CD8+CD4-CCR7+CD45RA+ cells were sorted as naive CD8 T cells. The sample is drawn from a study of molecular identifiers for immune sequencing clone quantification. TCRdb re-called the PCR reads through MiXCR, storing one row per CDR3 protein. The table lists roughly 300,000 distinct CDR3 sequences, roughly 24% of them singletons. Sequences were obtained from naive CD8+ T cells from blood, with Jurkat cell RNA spiked in. Subset noted: FACS-sorted CD8+CD4-CCR7+CD45RA+ naive T cells. The chain couples TRBV12-3 or TRBV12-4 to TRBJ1-3; 9 nucleotides line up with TRBD1. This TCR came from a human donor in good health. Some libraries in this study had Jurkat cell RNA spiked in. CDR3 region: CASTGDRVGNTIYF. CDR3 DNA: TGTGCCAGCACCGGGGACAGGGTGGGAAACACCATATATTTT.